This T cell receptor beta chain was identified during a study of PD-1 blockade in classical Hodgkin lymphoma. Study summary: Every 2 weeks, patients got 3 mg/kg intravenous nivolumab. Study outcomes and limitations: CD4+ TCR diversity rose significantly by C4D1, and CD8+ TCR diversity did not.

This table comes from immunoSEQ multiplex PCR, and its TCRdb copy is limited to in-frame clones, with some not included. The sample lists 66,000 or so clones; 71% were seen once. With no exception, relapse followed autologous stem cell transplantation in all patients, and brentuximab vedotin exposure varied. On this clone: Antigen specificity is unknown.

The source is a human donor with classical Hodgkin lymphoma. The sample consisted of peripheral blood mononuclear cells (PBMCs), taken before the second cycle of nivolumab.

The CDR3 spells CASTRGLGSGELFF. The CDR3 DNA reads TGTGCCAGCACCCGGGGCCTCGGCTCCGGGGAGCTGTTTTTT. This chain uses TRBV2 with TRBJ2-2, with D perhaps matching TRBD1 or TRBD2 (5 bases each). Germline CDR1 SNHLY, CDR2 FYNNEI. The CDR3 sequence is 14 residues long. V dropped 7 bases and J dropped 6 bases, with 15 bases sitting between them.